Each of the 22 T cell receptor beta chains below was sequenced from the same sample in a study of T-cell reconstitution after alpha-beta-depleted transplantation in children. It was with unique molecular identifiers that the TCRbeta library was prepared. A single record per CDR3 protein comes from TCRdb applying MiXCR to the PCR reads. Of about 980,000 distinct CDR3 sequences listed, under 30% are singletons. The sample here was PBMCs, mostly from graft donor cells, taken 360 days after TCRalphabeta/CD19-depleted stem cell transplant. The receptors derive from a boy under three years old who had a stem cell transplant for SCID, so the T cells may come from the graft donor.

The V call is TRBV4-1, the J call TRBJ2-7, with D perhaps matching TRBD2 (6 bases). V lost 1 base and J lost 5, with 9 bases in between. The CDR3 extends over 13 amino acids. CDR1 is MGHRA and CDR2 is YSYEKL in the germline V gene. CDR3 sequence reads: CASSQGGAHEQYF. As DNA, the CDR3 is TGCGCCAGCAGCCAAGGCGGGGCCCACGAGCAGTACTTC.

CDR3 in DNA: TGTGCCAGCAGCGAACGGACAGGGAAGATAGATGAGCAGTTCTTC. Translation gives CASSERTGKIDEQFF. The rearrangement joins TRBV7-2 to TRBJ2-1; TRBD1 matches at 8 bases. This CDR3 region has 15 residues. V was pared by 5 bases and J by 8 bases, with 11 bases of the junction left unmatched. Germline CDR1 SGHTA, CDR2 FQGNSA.

This clonotype was counted only a few times. The V and J genes are TRBV12-3 or TRBV12-4 and TRBJ1-2; D unresolved. The CDR3 length is 12 residues. The germline V and J ends were trimmed by 3 bases and 4 bases, with 6 bases remaining between them. The CDR3 nucleotides read TGTGCCAGCAGTTTTGACGTCTATGGCTACACCTTC. It encodes CASSFDVYGYTF.

This clonotype came up a few times. The chain combines TRBV29-1 with TRBJ2-3; D is undetermined. The germline V gene encodes CDR1 SQVTM and CDR2 ANQGSEA. Trimming cost V 5 bases and J 6 bases, with 18 bases left between them. The CDR3 sequence is 14 residues long. CDR3: CSVSAVRLPDTQYF. In DNA form, the CDR3 reads TGCAGCGTTAGCGCGGTCCGTCTTCCGGATACGCAGTATTTT.

This clonotype showed up just a few times. The chain carries TRBV12-3 or TRBV12-4 and TRBJ2-1; D is unclear. The CDR3 loop spans 15 amino acids. Deletions cut 5 bases from V and 0 bases from J, with 11 bases between. CDR3 in amino acids: CASSPASFSYNEQFF. CDR3 bases: TGTGCCAGCAGTCCCGCCTCTTTCTCCTACAATGAGCAGTTCTTC.

The gene calls are TRBV20-1 and TRBJ1-2; perhaps TRBD1 as D (6 bases). The germline V gene encodes CDR1 DFQATT and CDR2 SNEGSKA (reference sequence). V was shortened by 0 bases and J by 4 bases, with 18 bases between the two germline ends. There are 16 residues in the CDR3. CDR3: CSARDFTGGRAYGYTF. CDR3 sequence (DNA): TGCAGTGCTAGAGATTTTACTGGGGGCCGCGCCTATGGCTACACCTTC.

This clonotype showed up just a few times. The rearrangement links TRBV15 to TRBJ2-7, with TRBD2 identical over 11 bases. Germline-derived CDR1 and CDR2 are LNHNV and YYDKDF (reference sequence). The V gene end was trimmed by 3 bases and the J gene end by 4 bases; junction bases not matched to a gene: 8. There are 16 residues in the CDR3. For the CDR3, the DNA is TGTGCCACCAGCAGTGGTGGGACTAGCGGAGCATACGAGCAGTACTTC. Residues: CATSSGGTSGAYEQYF.

A few counts support this clonotype. This chain connects TRBV12-3 or TRBV12-4 to TRBJ1-1, with TRBD1 matching over 7 bases. The CDR3 extends over 15 amino acids. The J segment lost 1 base and the V segment lost 6 bases, leaving 8 bases of the junction unmatched. The CDR3 sequence is CASRPGTESNTEAFF. CDR3 DNA: TGTGCCAGCAGACCGGGGACAGAATCGAACACTGAAGCTTTCTTT.

V gene TRBV7-2 combines with J gene TRBJ2-3; D is ambiguous. Trimming took off 0 bases at V and 6 bases at J, with 19 bases between the two ends. The CDR3 runs to 17 residues. Germline V gene sequence: CDR1 SGHTA, CDR2 FQGNSA. CDR3 region: CASSLAHSVVRRDTQYF. The CDR3, as DNA: TGTGCCAGCAGCTTAGCGCATTCGGTAGTACGTCGGGATACGCAGTATTTT.

The rearrangement links TRBV29-1 to TRBJ2-1, with a tentative D call TRBD1 (5 bases). Germline CDR1 is SQVTM and CDR2 is ANQGSEA. The CDR3 runs 15 residues. Trimming stripped 0 bases from V and 7 bases from J, with 16 bases between. The CDR3 loop reads CSVEDPFGRVNEQFF. DNA for the CDR3: TGCAGCGTTGAAGATCCGTTTGGCAGGGTGAATGAGCAGTTCTTC.

The genes are TRBV15 and TRBJ2-5; no clear D. The CDR3 spans 13 residues. V was pared by 6 bases and J by 4 bases, with 12 bases between. Germline values: CDR1 LNHNV, CDR2 YYDKDF (reference sequence). The CDR3 DNA follows: TGTGCCACCAGGGTCGCGCCGGCAGAGACCCAGTACTTC. Residues: CATRVAPAETQYF. Using reference TRBV15 and TRBJ2-5 for the parts outside the CDR3, the full variable domain is DAMVIQNPRYQVTQFGKPVTLSCSQTLNHNVMYWYQQKSSQAPKLLFHYYDKDFNNEADTPDNFQSRRPNTSFCFLDIRSPGLGDTAMYLCATRVAPAETQYFGPGTRLLVL.

This clonotype appeared a few times. The chain is built from TRBV29-1 and TRBJ2-2; D is unresolved. V dropped 3 bases and J dropped 8 bases, with 7 bases sitting between them. Germline V gene sequence: CDR1 SQVTM, CDR2 ANQGSEA. The CDR3 extends over 11 amino acids. CDR3 sequence: CSVEKGGELFF. CDR3 DNA sequence: TGCAGCGTTGAGAAAGGGGGGGAGCTGTTTTTT.

This clonotype was found once. This chain uses TRBV5-1 with TRBJ1-2; D unclear. CDR1 SGHRS and CDR2 YFSETQ come from the germline V gene. Trimming took 0 bases from V and 1 from J, leaving 22 bases between them. The CDR3 consists of 19 residues. CDR3 residues: CASSLGENTPDGLNYGYTF. The CDR3 DNA reads as TGCGCCAGCAGCTTGGGAGAAAACACGCCAGACGGGCTTAACTATGGCTACACCTTC.

In its sample, this clonotype was seen a few times. The chain recombines TRBV4-2 with TRBJ2-2; D not resolved. The germline gives CDR1 LGHNA, CDR2 YNFKEQ. This CDR3 has 16 amino acids. The ends were cut back, 0 bases at V and 5 bases at J, with 13 bases in the middle. The DNA for the CDR3 is TGTGCCAGCAGCCAAGATGGGGTTCACCGGACCGGGGAGCTGTTTTTT. Protein sequence: CASSQDGVHRTGELFF.

This clonotype has only a few counts. The CDR3 nucleotides read TGCGCCAGCAGCCCTAGAACCGGGACAGGGGGATACATTCAGTACTTC. Translated: CASSPRTGTGGYIQYF. V gene TRBV5-1 combines with J gene TRBJ2-4; 11 bases are shared with TRBD1. This CDR3 is 16 amino acids long. The V and J ends lost 4 bases and 8 bases, in that order; junction bases with no gene match: 11. Germline V gene data show CDR1 as SGHRS and CDR2 as YFSETQ.

This clonotype was seen more than once but under ten times. The rearrangement links TRBV7-9 to TRBJ2-7; D unresolved. The CDR3 sequence is 13 residues long. In germline, CDR1 is SEHNR, CDR2 FQNEAQ (reference sequence). Trimming pared 4 bases from V and 1 base from J, leaving 8 bases between. CDR3 sequence reads: CASSSLLSYEQYF. CDR3 DNA sequence: TGTGCCAGCAGCTCCCTACTTTCCTACGAGCAGTACTTC.

This clonotype was detected only a few times. This sequence joins TRBV12-3 or TRBV12-4 and TRBJ1-2; no definite D call. This CDR3 spans 12 amino acids. Trimming cost V 6 bases and J 7 bases, with 12 bases left between them. The CDR3 reads CASSKIKGGYTF. DNA of the CDR3: TGTGCCAGCAGCAAAATTAAGGGTGGCTACACCTTC.

The V and J genes are TRBV12-3 or TRBV12-4 and TRBJ2-2, with 7 bases lining up with TRBD2. CDR3 size: 21 residues. V lost 6 bases to trimming and J lost 0 bases; unmatched junction nucleotides: 22. CDR3 region: CASSFIPGRGILRSNTGELFF. CDR3 DNA: TGTGCCAGCAGCTTCATCCCTGGGCGGGGGATCCTTCGATCGAACACCGGGGAGCTGTTTTTT.

The chain combines TRBV2 with TRBJ2-1, with 10 positions matching TRBD1. Trimming at V came to 7 bases and at J to 0 bases, leaving 12 bases not matched to a gene. Germline values: CDR1 SNHLY, CDR2 FYNNEI. The CDR3 has 18 residues. The CDR3 bases are TGTGCCAGCACCAAGAGACAGGGGGCAATGAGCTCCTACAATGAGCAGTTCTTC. Amino acid sequence: CASTKRQGAMSSYNEQFF.

V and J are TRBV4-1 and TRBJ1-1; no clear D. Germline-derived CDR1 and CDR2 are MGHRA and YSYEKL. The CDR3 runs 15 residues. The V gene lost 0 bases and the J gene lost 4 bases, with 12 bases spanning the gap. CDR3 DNA: TGCGCCAGCAGCCAAGACCATGGCGGTAGCACTGAAGCTTTCTTT. Translating gives CASSQDHGGSTEAFF.

This clonotype was detected ten times or more. The genes are TRBV24-1 and TRBJ1-5; no clear D gene. The germline gives CDR1 KGHDR, CDR2 SFDVKD. The CDR3 totals 14 residues. The ends were cut back, 4 bases at V and 9 bases at J, with 15 bases in the middle. The CDR3 nucleotides read TGTGCCACCAGTGACACCGGGTCAGTCATGCCCCAGCATTTT. This gives the protein CATSDTGSVMPQHF.

This clonotype was counted between two and nine times. The CDR3 loop is CASSKMTGDHEQYF. The DNA for the CDR3 is TGTGCCAGCAGTAAAATGACAGGGGACCACGAGCAGTACTTC. The gene calls are TRBV7-2 and TRBJ2-7; 8 bases agree with TRBD1. V gave up 6 bases and J gave up 5 bases; unmatched junction bases: 9. The germline gives CDR1 SGHTA, CDR2 FQGNSA. This CDR3 has 14 residues.